The clone carrying this T cell receptor (beta chain) is a singleton in its sample. Clones were sequenced by immunoSEQ multiplex PCR, and TCRdb holds only the in-frame ones, with some missing. The sample includes 95,000 to 150,000 clones, roughly 85% of them seen just once. Patients at the Seattle site were enrolled during active infection and followed longitudinally. The data are from a study of blood T cell repertoires in COVID-19. Trimming cost V 6 bases and J 0 bases; bases outside gene matches: 4. Per the germline V gene, CDR1 is MNHEY and CDR2 is SVGAGI. The CDR3 totals 15 residues. This receptor was taken from a woman aged 80 or older with COVID-19, enrolled during active disease. The gene calls are TRBV6-5 and TRBJ1-4; 7 bases line up with TRBD1. Sequencing was performed on peripheral blood. The CDR3 sequence is CASRPTGTTNEKLFF. The CDR3 nucleotides read TGTGCCAGCAGACCGACAGGGACAACTAATGAAAAACTGTTTTTT.